Shown below are 21 T cell receptor beta chains from a single sample sequenced in a study of CD8+ T cells in alopecia areata. Following RNA extraction, reverse transcription yielded cDNA that acted as the sequencing template. TCRdb's copy holds only in-frame clones and misses some; the assay was immunoSEQ multiplex PCR. Among 110,000 or so clones listed, less than 45% were seen once. Sequencing was done on a sample of CD4+ T cells sorted from blood. The source is a human donor with alopecia areata.

This clone was detected only a few times. This sequence joins TRBV4-2 and TRBJ1-2; D remains unclear. This CDR3 region has 16 residues. The V gene lost 1 base and the J gene lost 4 bases, with 16 bases spanning the gap. Germline V CDR1 and CDR2: LGHNA, YNFKEQ. The CDR3 region is CASSQGAPGLLYGYTF. CDR3 coding DNA: TGTGCCAGCAGCCAAGGTGCCCCAGGCCTACTCTATGGCTACACCTTC.

This clone has more than one count but fewer than ten. The gene calls are TRBV30 and TRBJ2-4; D uncertain. This CDR3 is built from 13 residues. Per the germline V gene, CDR1 is GTSNPN and CDR2 is SVGIG (reference sequence). Trimming took 1 base from V and 7 from J, leaving 11 bases between them. CDR3 amino acids: CAWSASGENIQYF. The DNA for the CDR3 is TGTGCCTGGAGTGCCTCCGGCGAGAACATTCAGTACTTC.

This clone was seen a few times. The V and J genes are TRBV7-2 and TRBJ2-5; a possible D gene is TRBD2 (5 bases). Per the germline V gene, CDR1 is SGHTA and CDR2 is FQGNSA. CDR3 length: 13 residues. Trimming took off 5 bases at V and 0 bases at J, with 7 bases between the two ends. The CDR3: CASSLGDQETQYF. CDR3 coding DNA: TGTGCCAGCAGCCTCGGGGACCAAGAGACCCAGTACTTC.

This sequence joins TRBV5-6 and TRBJ2-3; D is undetermined. V shed 4 bases and J shed 5 bases, with 8 bases lying between them. CDR1 SGHDT and CDR2 YYEEEE come from the germline V gene. The CDR3 totals 12 residues. CDR3 nucleotides: TGTGCCAGCAGCCCCTTTAGAGATACGCAGTATTTT. Its translation: CASSPFRDTQYF. The whole variable domain, filled in from reference TRBV5-6 and TRBJ2-3, reads DAGVTQSPTHLIKTRGQQVTLRCSPKSGHDTVSWYQQALGQGPQFIFQYYEEEERQRGNFPDRFSGHQFPNYSSELNVNALLLGDSALYLCASSPFRDTQYFGPGTRLTVL.

The V call is TRBV6-5, the J call TRBJ2-3; D not resolved. Trimming took off 2 bases at V and 3 bases at J, with 6 bases between the two ends. The CDR3 totals 13 residues. The germline CDR1 and CDR2 sequences are MNHEY and SVGAGI. Written as DNA, the CDR3 is TGTGCCAGCAGTTACAAGCGTACAGATACGCAGTATTTT. Its protein is CASSYKRTDTQYF.

This clone was recorded a few times. The chain couples TRBV29-1 to TRBJ2-7; TRBD2 might be the D (5 bases). V dropped 5 bases and J dropped 0 bases, with 14 bases sitting between them. CDR1 SQVTM and CDR2 ANQGSEA come from the germline V gene. The CDR3 sequence is 14 residues long. Here the CDR3 reads CSVRETGNSYEQYF. DNA of the CDR3: TGCAGCGTTCGGGAAACGGGAAACTCCTACGAGCAGTACTTC.

V gene TRBV4-3 combines with J gene TRBJ2-3, with TRBD2 identical over 7 bases. The CDR3 totals 12 residues. The V gene end was trimmed by 4 bases and the J gene end by 10 bases; junction bases not matched to a gene: 5. CDR1 and CDR2 (germline): LGHNA, YSLEER. CDR3 coding DNA: TGCGCCAGCAGCCGGGAGGGAGAGGCGCAGTATTTT. Its translation is CASSREGEAQYF.

This clone was counted between two and nine times. The rearrangement links TRBV14 to TRBJ2-3; the D is unclear. The ends were cut back, 4 bases at V and 6 bases at J, with 8 bases in the middle. The CDR3 sequence is 12 residues long. The germline gives CDR1 SGHDN, CDR2 FVKESK. The chain's CDR3 is CASSRSADTQYF. The CDR3 DNA reads as TGTGCCAGCAGCCGGTCAGCGGATACGCAGTATTTT.

The chain recombines TRBV18 with TRBJ1-4, with D tentatively TRBD1 (5 bases). Germline values: CDR1 KGHSH, CDR2 LQKENI. The V gene lost 3 bases and the J gene lost 6 bases, with 14 bases spanning the gap. This CDR3 spans 15 amino acids. The CDR3 DNA sequence: TGTGCCAGCTCACCGGGGGATGTTATCGATGAAAAACTGTTTTTT. Translating it yields CASSPGDVIDEKLFF. Variable domain in full (rest from reference TRBV18 and TRBJ1-4): NAGVMQNPRHLVRRRGQEARLRCSPMKGHSHVYWYRQLPEEGLKFMVYLQKENIIDESGMPKERFSAEFPKEGPSILRIQQVVRGDSAAYFCASSPGDVIDEKLFFGSGTQLSVL.

This clone was observed a handful of times. Here the CDR3 reads CASSQDLAGERNTIYF. The CDR3 DNA sequence: TGCGCCAGCAGCCAAGATCTCGCAGGGGAAAGAAACACCATATATTTT. V usage is TRBV4-3 and J usage is TRBJ1-3; perhaps TRBD1 as D (6 bases). CDR3 length: 16 residues. CDR1 and CDR2 from the germline V gene are LGHNA and YSLEER. The germline V and J ends were trimmed by 0 bases and 5 bases, with 14 bases remaining between them.

The chain uses TRBV15 and TRBJ1-2; D gene uncertain. V was cut by 0 bases and J by 4 bases, with 9 bases left in between. Germline V gene lookup returns CDR1 LNHNV and CDR2 YYDKDF (reference sequence). CDR3 length: 14 amino acids. The CDR3 sequence: CATSRDQGPYGYTF. The CDR3 nucleotides are TGTGCCACCAGCAGAGATCAAGGACCCTATGGCTACACCTTC.

The chain is built from TRBV11-2 and TRBJ2-5; D could derive from TRBD1 or TRBD2 (5 bases each). Trimming left V 2 bases short and J 5 bases short, with 9 bases between. The CDR3 length is 13 residues. The germline V gene has CDR1 SGHAT and CDR2 FQNNGV. CDR3 DNA: TGTGCCAGCAGCTTATCAGGGACCGAGACCCAGTACTTC. Translated: CASSLSGTETQYF.

There are a few counts of this clone. The chain is built from TRBV20-1 and TRBJ2-7; D is ambiguous. The ends were cut back, 6 bases at V and 3 bases at J, with 6 bases in the middle. The CDR3 spans 10 residues. From germline, CDR1 is DFQATT and CDR2 SNEGSKA (reference sequence). The CDR3 loop reads CSAKLYEQYF. The CDR3 nucleotides are TGCAGTGCAAAACTCTACGAGCAGTACTTC.

This clone was counted between two and nine times. Within the sample, other DNA sequences also encode this same CDR3. V and J are TRBV29-1 and TRBJ2-7; D is possibly TRBD1 (5 bases). V lost 2 bases and J 5 bases, leaving 10 bases between the germline ends. This CDR3 spans 12 amino acids. The germline V gene encodes CDR1 SQVTM and CDR2 ANQGSEA. The CDR3, as DNA: TGCAGCGTTGAAAGGGGATCCGACGAGCAGTACTTC. It is translated as CSVERGSDEQYF.

The chain carries TRBV25-1 and TRBJ1-1; D uncertain. Trimming removed 4 bases from V and 1 base from J, with 10 bases in between. The CDR3 has 14 amino acids. CDR1 and CDR2 (germline): MGHDK, SYGVNS. For the CDR3, the DNA is TGTGCCAGCAGTGGGACCCAGGCGAACACTGAAGCTTTCTTT. It translates to CASSGTQANTEAFF. Full variable domain (rest looked up from reference TRBV25-1 and TRBJ1-1): EADIYQTPRYLVIGTGKKITLECSQTMGHDKMYWYQQDPGMELHLIHYSYGVNSTEKGDLSSESTVSRIRTEHFPLTLESARPSHTSQYLCASSGTQANTEAFFGQGTRLTVV.

This CDR3 is CSATYRGANEKLFF. The CDR3 nucleotides read TGCAGCGCAACCTACAGGGGGGCTAATGAAAAACTGTTTTTT. V usage is TRBV29-1 and J usage is TRBJ1-4; 8 positions agree with TRBD1. Germline CDR1 SQVTM, CDR2 ANQGSEA. The CDR3 runs to 14 residues. V dropped 7 bases and J dropped 3; count of bases not matched to a gene: 7. The variable domain in full, with the rest retrieved from reference TRBV29-1 and TRBJ1-4, is SAVISQKPSRDICQRGTSLTIQCQVDSQVTMMFWYRQQPGQSLTLIATANQGSEATYESGFVIDKFPISRPNLTFSTLTVSNMSPEDSSIYLCSATYRGANEKLFFGSGTQLSVL.

The rearrangement joins TRBV29-1 to TRBJ1-1, with D possibly matching TRBD1 (5 bases). Germline values: CDR1 SQVTM, CDR2 ANQGSEA. The CDR3 totals 14 residues. Between the trimmed V and J ends, which lost 6 bases and 0 bases, there was a span of 14 bases. The CDR3 loop reads CSVHGDLMNTEAFF. The CDR3 DNA sequence: TGCAGCGTACATGGGGACCTGATGAACACTGAAGCTTTCTTT.

CDR3 residues: CASSLVGTGDGYTF. The CDR3 DNA follows: TGCGCCAGCAGTCTAGTAGGGACAGGGGATGGCTACACCTTC. This sequence joins TRBV23-1 and TRBJ1-2; 10 bases are shared with TRBD1. TRBV23-1 is an open reading frame whose function is uncertain. This CDR3 region has 14 residues. With V trimmed by 4 bases and J by 6 bases, 5 bases remained unmatched.

The sample holds a few counts of this clone. The chain uses TRBV7-9 and TRBJ2-7, with 9 bases aligning to TRBD2. This CDR3 is built from 15 residues. The germline V gene has CDR1 SEHNR and CDR2 FQNEAQ (reference sequence). The ends lost 5 bases at V and 6 bases at J; junction bases unmatched: 11. The CDR3 region has the DNA TGTGCCAGCAGCCGAACCGGGACTAGCATCGGCGAGCAGTACTTC. Residues: CASSRTGTSIGEQYF.

The V call is TRBV28, the J call TRBJ2-1, with D uncertain. Germline V CDR1 and CDR2: MDHEN, SYDVKM. Trimming cost V 4 bases and J 6 bases, with 7 bases left between them. This CDR3 is built from 12 residues. The CDR3 spells CASSSTSNEQFF. CDR3 bases: TGTGCCAGCAGTTCCACAAGCAATGAGCAGTTCTTC.

The chain carries TRBV5-1 and TRBJ2-3; D gene unclear. The CDR3 has 13 residues. V lost 4 bases to trimming and J lost 6 bases, with 12 bases between them. CDR1 SGHRS and CDR2 YFSETQ come from the germline V gene. The CDR3 sequence: CASSETVQDTQYF. CDR3 bases: TGCGCCAGCAGCGAGACCGTTCAGGATACGCAGTATTTT.